Following are 26 T cell receptor beta chains from one sample sequenced in a study of human T cells and chemical hapten exposure. Time point noted: patch test 3, about 24 weeks after DPC sensitization. The treatment here: therapeutic diphenylcyclopropenone sensitization with weekly scalp DPC. TCRdb re-analysed the RACE reads in MiXCR, keeping a single row per CDR3 protein. The data hold 50,000 to 65,000 distinct CDR3 sequences, with over 9.5% observed a single time. Sequenced here: whole blood, sampled in connection with sensitization to the hapten diphenylcyclopropenone (DPC). The receptors were sampled from a woman in her thirties or forties with alopecia areata. Some clones in this sample may be carry-over from other donors' samples.

This clonotype showed up many times. The CDR3 spells CSASWSSGGPGTDTQYF. DNA of the CDR3: TGCAGTGCTAGTTGGTCTAGCGGGGGCCCCGGGACAGATACGCAGTATTTT. The gene calls are TRBV20-1 and TRBJ2-3; TRBD2 aligns across 10 bases. Germline CDR1 and CDR2: DFQATT and SNEGSKA (reference sequence). With 3 bases clipped from V and 3 bases from J, the junction kept 12 bases outside the gene matches. The CDR3 sequence is 17 residues long.

This clonotype was observed many times. The V call is TRBV28, the J call TRBJ2-5, with TRBD1 as a possible D gene (5 bases). The CDR3 spans 12 residues. Per the germline V gene, CDR1 is MDHEN and CDR2 is SYDVKM. The V and J ends lost 11 bases and 5 bases respectively, with 15 bases between them. The CDR3 nucleotides are TGTGCCTTTAAGGGGCAGAATGAGACCCAGTACTTC. Translated, it gives CAFKGQNETQYF.

This clonotype was seen at least ten times. V and J are TRBV12-3 or TRBV12-4 and TRBJ1-1; 9 nucleotides agree with TRBD1. The length of the CDR3 is 16 residues. Unmatched junction bases numbered 4, after V lost 1 base and J lost 1 base. In DNA form, the CDR3 reads TGTGCCAGCAGTTTAGTACAGGGGGCGGGGAACACTGAAGCTTTCTTT. Translating gives CASSLVQGAGNTEAFF.

J is TRBJ2-2 and V is TRBV28, with 8 bases that match TRBD1. V was clipped by 5 bases and J by 2 bases; unmatched bases: 1. This CDR3 is 14 amino acids long. Germline values: CDR1 MDHEN, CDR2 SYDVKM. In DNA form, the CDR3 reads TGTGCCAGCAGTCCAGGGGGCAACACCGGGGAGCTGTTTTTT. Translating it yields CASSPGGNTGELFF.

This clonotype was seen more than once but under ten times. V usage is TRBV2 and J usage is TRBJ2-1; TRBD2 aligns across 14 bases. J was trimmed by 12 bases and V by 4 bases; bases with no gene match: 2. The CDR3 consists of 13 residues. Germline CDR1 is SNHLY and CDR2 is FYNNEI. The CDR3 sequence is CASSGTSGGRQFF. The CDR3, as DNA: TGTGCCAGCAGTGGGACTAGCGGGGGGCGGCAGTTCTTC.

There are a few counts of this clonotype. The chain employs TRBV4-1 and TRBJ2-7; TRBD1 matches 7 bases. The germline gives CDR1 MGHRA, CDR2 YSYEKL. This CDR3 region has 14 residues. The J segment lost 0 bases and the V segment lost 6 bases, leaving 5 bases of the junction unmatched. The CDR3 here is CASSGQVNSYEQYF. The CDR3, as DNA: TGCGCCAGCAGTGGACAGGTGAACTCCTACGAGCAGTACTTC.

This clonotype was observed a few times. The CDR3 protein is CASSQDWEETQYF. The CDR3 nucleotides are TGTGCCAGCAGCCAAGATTGGGAAGAGACCCAGTACTTC. The chain is built from TRBV3-1 and TRBJ2-5; no clear D gene. Germline CDR1 and CDR2: LGHDT and YNNKEL (reference sequence). The ends were cut back, 0 bases at V and 3 bases at J, with 5 bases in the middle. The length of the CDR3 is 13 residues.

The chain carries TRBV15 and TRBJ2-5; D is possibly TRBD2 (5 bases). Trimming stripped 0 bases from V and 2 bases from J, with 13 bases between. Germline V gene sequence: CDR1 LNHNV, CDR2 YYDKDF (reference sequence). The CDR3 totals 16 residues. CDR3 coding DNA: TGTGCCACCAGCAGAGATCGGCGCGGCGGGCAAGAGACCCAGTACTTC. As protein: CATSRDRRGGQETQYF.

This clonotype was detected a few times. The chain carries TRBV18 and TRBJ1-1; 9 nucleotides line up with TRBD1. Germline CDR1 KGHSH, CDR2 LQKENI. There are 14 residues in the CDR3. Losses at the gene ends were 4 bases for V and 5 bases for J; bases not matched to a gene: 5. CDR3 sequence reads: CASSRDRDRTEAFF. CDR3 DNA sequence: TGTGCCAGCTCACGGGACAGGGATCGGACTGAAGCTTTCTTT.

This clonotype has a count of ten or more. In nucleotides, the CDR3 is TGTGCCAGCAGTGAATTAGCGGGGGAGGCGGATACGCAGTATTTT. Translated: CASSELAGEADTQYF. V is TRBV6-4 and J is TRBJ2-3, with 9 bases that match TRBD2. With 3 bases clipped from V and 6 bases from J, the junction kept 7 bases outside the gene matches. The CDR3 has 15 amino acids. Germline lookup yields CDR1 MRHNA and CDR2 SNTAGT.

This clonotype was found many times. The rearrangement links TRBV7-8 to TRBJ1-1; TRBD1 matches 8 bases. CDR3 length: 20 amino acids. After removal of 2 bases from V and 3 bases from J, the junction contained 20 bases not matched to a gene. Germline CDR1 reads SGHVS; CDR2 reads FQNEAQ. CDR3 amino acids: CASSLRGTGAVFLKHTEAFF. The CDR3 DNA follows: TGTGCCAGCAGCTTAAGAGGGACAGGCGCCGTTTTTCTCAAACACACTGAAGCTTTCTTT.

This clonotype occurred a few times. V and J are TRBV11-3 and TRBJ1-1; D gene ambiguous. Germline loops: CDR1 SGHNT, CDR2 YENEEA. V lost 4 bases and J 0 bases, leaving 9 bases between the germline ends. This CDR3 comprises 14 residues. Here the CDR3 DNA reads TGTGCCAGCAGCTCGTCAGCAATGAACACTGAAGCTTTCTTT. Amino acid sequence: CASSSSAMNTEAFF.

This clonotype has ten or more counts. V gene TRBV7-7 combines with J gene TRBJ2-5; D is perhaps TRBD2 (6 bases). The CDR3 sequence is 14 residues long. The V and J ends lost 5 bases and 1 base respectively, with 11 bases between them. Germline V CDR1 and CDR2: SSHAT, FNYEAQ (reference sequence). The CDR3 DNA sequence: TGTGCCAGCAGCCAGACTAGAAGCCAAGAGACCCAGTACTTC. Translating gives CASSQTRSQETQYF.

This clonotype was counted ten times or more. V is TRBV6-4 and J is TRBJ2-1, with 11 positions matching TRBD1. Germline V lookup: CDR1 MRHNA, CDR2 SNTAGT. J gave up 4 bases and V 3 bases, and 5 bases lay outside the gene matches. This CDR3 comprises 16 residues. CDR3 sequence reads: CASSETGTGGYNEQFF. The CDR3 nucleotides are TGTGCCAGCAGTGAAACCGGGACAGGGGGATACAATGAGCAGTTCTTC.

The V and J genes are TRBV12-3 or TRBV12-4 and TRBJ1-6; no firm D call. The CDR3 runs 15 residues. V was pared by 1 base and J by 7 bases, with 11 bases between. The DNA of the CDR3 is TGTGCCAGCAGTTTAGTCTGGGAATCCAATTCACCCCTCCACTTT. Amino acid sequence: CASSLVWESNSPLHF.

V is TRBV12-3 or TRBV12-4 and J is TRBJ2-5, with 7 bases fitting TRBD2. V shed 6 bases, J shed 4 bases, and the junction held 2 bases outside the gene matches. The CDR3 consists of 12 residues. CDR3 sequence: CASRSGGETQYF. The CDR3 coding sequence is TGTGCCAGCAGATCGGGGGGAGAGACCCAGTACTTC.

The rearrangement uses TRBV10-3 and TRBJ1-1, with a possible D match to TRBD1 (5 bases). With 4 bases removed from V and 9 bases from J, the gap between germline ends came to 15 bases. Per germline, CDR1 ENHRY and CDR2 SYGVKD. This CDR3 region has 13 residues. The CDR3 here is CAISGGPGTKAFF. CDR3 DNA: TGTGCCATCAGTGGGGGTCCCGGGACCAAAGCTTTCTTT.

V gene TRBV7-8 combines with J gene TRBJ1-5; maybe TRBD1 (5 bases). V was pared by 3 bases and J by 2 bases, with 11 bases between. Germline values: CDR1 SGHVS, CDR2 FQNEAQ. The CDR3 runs 15 residues. The CDR3 loop reads CASSFSGYGNQPQHF. The DNA of the CDR3 is TGTGCCAGCAGCTTCTCAGGGTATGGCAATCAGCCCCAGCATTTT.

The chain recombines TRBV6-6 with TRBJ1-2; D is uncertain. Germline V gene sequence: CDR1 MNHNY, CDR2 SVGAGI (reference sequence). Trimming took 2 bases from V and 6 from J, leaving 7 bases between them. This CDR3 region has 12 residues. The CDR3 protein is CASSYNADGYTF. CDR3 DNA: TGTGCCAGCAGTTACAACGCAGATGGCTACACCTTC.

This clonotype was detected a few times. V and J are TRBV28 and TRBJ2-1; 9 bases are a match to TRBD1. Trimming took 6 bases from V and 2 from J; bases not matched to a gene: 2. The germline gives CDR1 MDHEN, CDR2 SYDVKM. The CDR3 is made up of 14 amino acids. The CDR3 sequence: CASRRQGAYNEQFF. The CDR3 DNA follows: TGTGCCAGCAGACGACAGGGGGCCTACAATGAGCAGTTCTTC.

The chain joins TRBV5-1 to TRBJ1-3; 7 nucleotides align to TRBD1. J was trimmed by 4 bases and V by 2 bases; bases with no gene match: 6. Germline CDR1 is SGHRS and CDR2 is YFSETQ. The CDR3 is made up of 15 amino acids. CDR3 region: CASSLQGTGGNTIYF. CDR3 DNA: TGCGCCAGCAGCTTACAGGGGACCGGGGGAAACACCATATATTTT.

The sample holds a few counts of this clonotype. The rearrangement uses TRBV29-1 and TRBJ2-7, with D possibly TRBD1 on 6 matching bases. Between the trimmed V and J ends, which lost 6 bases and 1 base, there was a span of 16 bases. Germline assignment: CDR1 SQVTM and CDR2 ANQGSEA. The CDR3 runs to 14 residues. The CDR3 sequence is CSVKQGSFSYEQYF. DNA of the CDR3: TGCAGCGTAAAGCAGGGGTCCTTTTCCTACGAGCAGTACTTC.

The gene calls are TRBV11-3 and TRBJ1-5; D unclear. This CDR3 is 16 amino acids long. Germline-derived CDR1 and CDR2 are SGHNT and YENEEA. V was trimmed by 2 bases and J by 1 base, leaving 12 bases between them. The DNA of the CDR3 is TGTGCCAGCAGCTTACTTTTAAGTCAAAGCAATCAGCCCCAGCATTTT. It encodes CASSLLLSQSNQPQHF.

This clonotype was counted only a few times. The chain has TRBV6-2 or TRBV6-3 and TRBJ2-5, with a possible D match to TRBD2 (6 bases). The germline V gene has CDR1 MNHEY and CDR2 SVGEGT. The CDR3 is 14 amino acids. Trimming cost V 2 bases and J 6 bases, with 13 bases left between them. This CDR3 is CASSYRGNNKTQYF. The CDR3 DNA reads as TGTGCCAGCAGTTACCGGGGGAACAACAAGACCCAGTACTTC.

This clonotype has ten or more counts. This rearrangement joins TRBV12-3 or TRBV12-4 to TRBJ1-1; D may be TRBD1 (5 bases). The CDR3 is 13 residues long. Trimming removed 1 base at V and 4 bases at J, with 7 bases between. This CDR3 reads CASSLGGPTEAFF. CDR3 in DNA: TGTGCCAGCAGTTTAGGGGGACCCACTGAAGCTTTCTTT.

Comments on this clonotype: The conserved closing phenylalanine or tryptophan is absent in this CDR3, likely reflecting a read error. The chain links TRBV4-1 to TRBJ2-4; no clear D. From germline, CDR1 is MGHRA and CDR2 YSYEKL. The CDR3 is 15 amino acids. Trimming shortened V by 4 bases and J by 0 bases, and 10 bases separated the two germline ends. In DNA form, the CDR3 reads TGCGCCAGCAGCCGAACTATCGAAGCCAAAAACATTCAGTACATC. Its translation is CASSRTIEAKNIQYI.